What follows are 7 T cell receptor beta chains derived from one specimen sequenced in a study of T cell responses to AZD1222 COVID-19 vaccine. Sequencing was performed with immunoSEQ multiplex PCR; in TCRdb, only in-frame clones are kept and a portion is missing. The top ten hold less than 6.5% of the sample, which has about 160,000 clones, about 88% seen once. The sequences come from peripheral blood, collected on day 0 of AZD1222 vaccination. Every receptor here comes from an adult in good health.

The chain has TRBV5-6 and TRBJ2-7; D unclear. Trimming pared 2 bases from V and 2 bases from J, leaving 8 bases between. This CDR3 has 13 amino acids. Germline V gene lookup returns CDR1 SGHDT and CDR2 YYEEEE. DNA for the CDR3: TGTGCCAGCAGCTTTGGGGTTCCCTACGAGCAGTACTTC. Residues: CASSFGVPYEQYF. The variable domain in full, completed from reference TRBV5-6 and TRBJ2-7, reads DAGVTQSPTHLIKTRGQQVTLRCSPKSGHDTVSWYQQALGQGPQFIFQYYEEEERQRGNFPDRFSGHQFPNYSSELNVNALLLGDSALYLCASSFGVPYEQYFGPGTRLTVT.

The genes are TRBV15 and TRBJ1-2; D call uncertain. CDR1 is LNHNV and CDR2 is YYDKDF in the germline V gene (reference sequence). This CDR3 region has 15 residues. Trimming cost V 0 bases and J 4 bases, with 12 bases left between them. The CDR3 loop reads CATSRDRSTVYGYTF. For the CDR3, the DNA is TGTGCCACCAGCAGAGATCGGTCAACGGTCTATGGCTACACCTTC.

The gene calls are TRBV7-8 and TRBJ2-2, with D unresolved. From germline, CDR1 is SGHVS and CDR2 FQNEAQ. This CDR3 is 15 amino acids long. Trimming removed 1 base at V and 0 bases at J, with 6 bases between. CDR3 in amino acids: CASSLGGPNTGELFF. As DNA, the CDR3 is TGTGCCAGCAGCTTAGGTGGTCCGAACACCGGGGAGCTGTTTTTT.

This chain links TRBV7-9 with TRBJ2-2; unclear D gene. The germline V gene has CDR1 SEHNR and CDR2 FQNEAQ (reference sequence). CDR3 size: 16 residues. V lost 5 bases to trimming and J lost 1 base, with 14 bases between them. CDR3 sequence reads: CASSLRKPLNTGELFF. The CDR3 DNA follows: TGTGCCAGCAGCCTCCGGAAACCCTTGAACACCGGGGAGCTGTTTTTT.

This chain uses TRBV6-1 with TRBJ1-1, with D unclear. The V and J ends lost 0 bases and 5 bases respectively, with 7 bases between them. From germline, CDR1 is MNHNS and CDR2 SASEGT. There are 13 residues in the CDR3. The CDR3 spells CASSEAWGTEAFF. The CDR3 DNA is TGTGCCAGCAGTGAAGCGTGGGGTACTGAAGCTTTCTTT.

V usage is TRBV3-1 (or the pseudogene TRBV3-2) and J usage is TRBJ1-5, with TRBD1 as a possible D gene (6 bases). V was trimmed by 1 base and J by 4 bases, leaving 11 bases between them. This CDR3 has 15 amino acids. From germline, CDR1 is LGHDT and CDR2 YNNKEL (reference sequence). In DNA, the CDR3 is TGTGCCAGCAGCCAAGGGACAGTTGAAAATCAGCCCCAGCATTTT. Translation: CASSQGTVENQPQHF.

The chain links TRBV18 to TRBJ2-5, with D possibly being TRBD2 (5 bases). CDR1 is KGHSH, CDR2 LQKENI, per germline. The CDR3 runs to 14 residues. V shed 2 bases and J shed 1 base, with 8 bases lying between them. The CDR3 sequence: CASSPSRGQETQYF. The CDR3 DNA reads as TGTGCCAGCTCACCATCACGGGGCCAAGAGACCCAGTACTTC.